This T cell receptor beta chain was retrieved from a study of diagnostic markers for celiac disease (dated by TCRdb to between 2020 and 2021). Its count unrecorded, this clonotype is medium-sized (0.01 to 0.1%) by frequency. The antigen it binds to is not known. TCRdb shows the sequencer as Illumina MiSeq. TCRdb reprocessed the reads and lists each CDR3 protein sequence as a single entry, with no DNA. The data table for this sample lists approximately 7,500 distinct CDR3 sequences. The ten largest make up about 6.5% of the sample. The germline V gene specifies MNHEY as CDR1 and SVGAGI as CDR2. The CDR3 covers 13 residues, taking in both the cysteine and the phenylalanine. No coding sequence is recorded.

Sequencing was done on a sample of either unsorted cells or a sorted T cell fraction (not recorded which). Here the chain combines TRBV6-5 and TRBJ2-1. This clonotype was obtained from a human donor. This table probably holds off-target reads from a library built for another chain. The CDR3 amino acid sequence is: CASRLNRDNEQFF.